A single sample is the source of the 11 T cell receptor beta chains below, sequenced in a study of T cell clonality in common variable immunodeficiency. TCRdb's copy holds only in-frame clones and misses some; the assay was immunoSEQ multiplex PCR. The sample contains tens of thousands of clones, none of them singletons. The sample comprised peripheral blood mononuclear cells. These receptors all come from a person aged 18-69 years in good health.

This clone was detected ten times or more. Read data end 3 residues before the CDR3 end; the end is taken from the germline J gene. This chain connects TRBV5-1 to TRBJ1-1; no reliable D call. The V end lost 2 bases, the J end lost 5 bases, and 7 bases lay between the germline ends. From germline, CDR1 is SGHRS and CDR2 YFSETQ. CDR3 size: 12 residues. CDR3 DNA (partial): TGCGCCAGCAGCTTCAGAGAGACTGAA. Its protein product is CASSFRETE. The CDR3 in its entirety is CASSFRETEAFF. The variable domain in full, completed from reference TRBV5-1 and TRBJ1-1, reads KAGVTQTPRYLIKTRGQQVTLSCSPISGHRSVSWYQQTPGQGLQFLFEYFSETQRNKGNFPGRFSGRQFSNSRSEMNVSTLELGDSALYLCASSFRETEAFFGQGTRLTVV.

This clone was recorded many times. Coverage ceases 3 residues before the CDR3 finishes, and the germline J gene fills in the end. J is TRBJ2-7 and V is TRBV10-1, with a possible D match to TRBD1 (6 bases). The CDR3 length is 13 residues. Germline lookup yields CDR1 WNHNN and CDR2 SYGVQD (reference sequence). V lost 0 bases to trimming and J lost 6 bases, with 9 bases between them. Incomplete CDR3 DNA: TGCGCCAGCAGTGAGTCATGGGGGCGCGAG. This encodes CASSESWGRE. The whole CDR3 sequence reads CASSESWGREQYF.

This clone was counted many times. Incomplete CDR3 DNA: TGTGCCAGTAGTACTACCGGGACAGGGAGGGACATT. As protein: CASSTTGTGRDI. The full-length CDR3 reads as CASSTTGTGRDIQYF. This chain connects TRBV19 to TRBJ2-4, with TRBD1 matching 9 bases. The read terminates 3 residues ahead of where the CDR3 ends, so the germline J gene completes it. The junction had 9 bases not matched to a gene; V was cut back by 4 bases and J by 8 bases. There are 15 residues in the CDR3. Germline loops: CDR1 LNHDA, CDR2 SQIVND (reference sequence).

This clone was observed many times. The CDR3 protein is CASSIGRELEFEQFF. The DNA read from the CDR3 is TGTGCCAGTAGTATTGGGCGGGAGTTAGAGTTTGAG. The chain uses TRBV19 and TRBJ2-1; 7 bases align to TRBD2. The read ends 3 residues before the CDR3 terminus; that terminus is restored from the germline J gene. The CDR3 has 15 amino acids. V was clipped by 3 bases and J by 9 bases; unmatched bases: 11. Germline CDR1 reads LNHDA; CDR2 reads SQIVND (reference sequence).

Ten or more counts support this clone. The CDR3 is cut off 3 residues early in the read; its end comes from the germline J gene. The rearrangement uses TRBV5-1 and TRBJ2-1, with 8 bases lining up with TRBD2. Germline CDR1 and CDR2: SGHRS and YFSETQ. CDR3 size: 15 residues. The V and J ends lost 0 bases and 6 bases, in that order; junction bases with no gene match: 5. CDR3 protein: CASSLGSGILNEQFF. CDR3 bases read: TGCGCCAGCAGCTTGGGTAGCGGGATCCTCAATGAG.

This clone was detected many times. The sequenced fragment ends 3 residues before the CDR3 boundary, so the rest is inferred from the germline J gene. The gene calls are TRBV5-4 and TRBJ2-1, with a weak D call TRBD1 (6 bases). The CDR3 covers 15 residues. Germline-derived CDR1 and CDR2 are SGHNT and YYREEE (reference sequence). V was cut by 2 bases and J by 1 base, with 10 bases left in between. The CDR3 here is CASSLGGASYNEQFF. CDR3 DNA (partial): TGTGCCAGCAGCTTAGGGGGAGCGTCCTACAATGAG.

In its sample, this clone was seen many times. The CDR3 is cut off 3 residues early in the read; its end comes from the germline J gene. This chain connects TRBV10-1 to TRBJ2-1; the match to TRBD1 covers 7 bases. Germline loops: CDR1 WNHNN, CDR2 SYGVQD (reference sequence). The CDR3 is 14 amino acids. The V and J ends lost 0 bases and 5 bases, in that order; junction bases with no gene match: 1. The sequenced part of the CDR3 DNA is TGCGCCAGCAGTGAGTCCGGACAGGACAATGAG. Its protein is CASSESGQDNE. The CDR3 in full is CASSESGQDNEQFF.

This clone was counted at least ten times. The CDR3 end falls 3 residues outside the read, so it is completed with the germline J gene. The genes are TRBV12-3 or TRBV12-4 and TRBJ2-7, with a tentative D call TRBD2 (6 bases). Trimming took off 6 bases at V and 2 bases at J, with 23 bases between the two ends. The CDR3 has 17 residues. The CDR3 protein is CASSYNNWDWITYEQYF. The covered CDR3 bases are TGTGCCAGCAGCTACAATAATTGGGACTGGATTACCTACGAG.

The table lists this clone with many counts. The CDR3 is cut off 3 residues early in the read; its end comes from the germline J gene. This chain links TRBV12-3 or TRBV12-4 with TRBJ2-5, with 10 positions matching TRBD1. V lost 6 bases, J lost 4 bases, and 11 bases stayed unmatched. The CDR3 extends over 16 amino acids. The covered CDR3 bases are TGTGCCAGCAGCAGAGACCGGGACAGGGGAGGAGAGACC. This encodes CASSRDRDRGGET. The full-length CDR3 reads as CASSRDRDRGGETQYF.

This clone was seen many times. The CDR3 DNA, read in part, is TGTGCCAGCAGCCTGGGACTAGCGGAATACGAG. Its translation is CASSLGLAEYE. The full CDR3 protein is CASSLGLAEYEQYF. The genes are TRBV13 and TRBJ2-7; 11 bases agree with TRBD2. The DNA ends 3 residues before the CDR3 does, and the rest of the CDR3 is filled in from the germline J gene. CDR1 and CDR2 from the germline V gene are PRHDT and FYEKMQ (reference sequence). The CDR3 covers 14 residues. V gave up 5 bases and J gave up 4 bases; unmatched junction bases: 4.

This clone was picked up a small number of times. Coverage ceases 3 residues before the CDR3 finishes, and the germline J gene fills in the end. The chain carries TRBV7-3 and TRBJ2-2; maybe TRBD2 (5 bases). The V gene's germline CDR1 is SGHTA and CDR2 FQGTGA. Between the trimmed V and J ends, which lost 6 bases and 5 bases, there was a span of 19 bases. The CDR3 is made up of 16 amino acids. CDR3 in amino acids: CASSFSASLGTGELFF. The sequenced CDR3 bases are TGTGCCAGCAGTTTTAGCGCGAGCTTAGGGACCGGGGAG.